This T cell receptor (beta chain) was recovered during a study of OX40 agonist ivuxolimab in advanced cancers. Sequencing was performed with immunoSEQ multiplex PCR; in TCRdb, only in-frame clones are kept and a portion is missing. The sample shows around 25,000 clones, roughly 77% of them seen only once. This TCR was recovered from an adult with an advanced solid tumor such as melanoma, head and neck, liver or kidney cancer. The material was CD4+ or CD8+ T cells sorted from blood, obtained in a trial of the OX40 agonist ivuxolimab.

CDR3 bases: TGTGCCAGCAGCTTGTCCGGGAGGGATTACAATGAGCAGTTCTTC. Translated, it gives CASSLSGRDYNEQFF. The genes are TRBV7-6 and TRBJ2-1, with 8 bases that match TRBD2. The CDR3 covers 15 residues. Germline V gene lookup returns CDR1 SGHVS and CDR2 FNYEAQ. V dropped 3 bases and J dropped 4; count of bases not matched to a gene: 5. Full variable domain (rest looked up from reference TRBV7-6 and TRBJ2-1): GAGVSQSPRYKVTKRGQDVALRCDPISGHVSLYWYRQALGQGPEFLTYFNYEAQQDKSGLPNDRFSAERPEGSISTLTIQRTEQRDSAMYRCASSLSGRDYNEQFFGPGTRLTVL.